This is a list of T cell receptor beta chains from one sample in a study of shared clonotypes between healthy human individuals. Here immunoSEQ multiplex PCR was the method, and the copy in TCRdb shows in-frame clones only, minus some. The repertoire includes about 2.2 million clones, around 93% of them detected once, and less than 2% sits in the top ten. What was sequenced was naive CD8+ T cells from PBMCs. The receptors were gathered from a man younger than 35 in good health. Some clones in this sample may be carry-over from other donors' samples. CDR3s include the opening cysteine and the closing phenylalanine or tryptophan. The D gene is left open where the match is weak. Not every row has a clone size; where given, it reads once, few, many or a size class.

length,D,J,V,size,CDR3,DNA
16,TRBD2,TRBJ2-7,TRBV27,.,CASSFSAGDMGYEQYF,TGTGCCAGCAGTTTCAGCGCGGGGGATATGGGCTACGAGCAGTACTTC
14,.,TRBJ2-7,TRBV19,.,CASSPRLGSYEQYF,TGTGCCAGTAGCCCCAGACTAGGGTCCTACGAGCAGTACTTC
15,.,TRBJ1-5,TRBV15,.,CATSRDSSSYQPQHF,TGTGCCACCAGCAGAGATTCCTCCTCCTATCAGCCCCAGCATTTT
14,TRBD2,TRBJ2-1,TRBV10-2,.,CASLGLADYNEQFF,TGCGCCAGCCTTGGGCTAGCGGACTACAATGAGCAGTTCTTC
15,.,TRBJ1-2,TRBV7-8,.,CASSPDRWWGYGYTF,TGTGCCAGCAGCCCGGACCGGTGGTGGGGCTATGGCTACACCTTC
15,.,TRBJ2-7,TRBV5-1,once,CASAPRAGLPGEQYF,TGCGCCAGCGCCCCCCGGGCTGGGCTCCCGGGCGAGCAGTACTTC
12,.,TRBJ1-2,TRBV29-1,.,CSAGAPYYGYTF,TGCAGCGCCGGGGCCCCCTACTATGGCTACACCTTC
15,.,TRBJ2-5,TRBV27,once,CASSPRDGDQETQYF,TGTGCCAGCAGTCCCCGCGACGGGGACCAAGAGACCCAGTACTTC
17,.,TRBJ2-7,TRBV4-1,.,CASSQDPRKTVDYEQYF,TGCGCCAGCAGCCAAGATCCGCGCAAAACCGTGGACTACGAGCAGTACTTC
12,.,TRBJ2-3,TRBV30,.,CACSERTDTQYF,TGTGCCTGCTCTGAGCGCACAGATACGCAGTATTTT
11,.,TRBJ2-2,TRBV5-1,.,CASRGPGELFF,TGCGCCAGCAGGGGGCCCGGGGAGCTGTTTTTT
14,.,TRBJ2-2,TRBV10-3,.,CATRDIWNTGELFF,TGTGCCACCAGGGACATCTGGAACACCGGGGAGCTGTTTTTT
14,.,TRBJ2-7,TRBV5-1,.,CASSLERGSYEQYF,TGCGCCAGCAGCTTGGAACGGGGGTCCTACGAGCAGTACTTC
15,TRBD2,TRBJ2-3,TRBV7-2,.,CASSLGTRWADTQYF,TGTGCCAGCAGCTTAGGGACTAGATGGGCAGATACGCAGTATTTT
13,TRBD2,TRBJ2-4,TRBV6-1,.,CASLLADLNIQYF,TGTGCCAGCCTTCTAGCGGATTTAAACATTCAGTACTTC
13,TRBD1,TRBJ2-5,TRBV5-1,.,CASSSGGAETQYF,TGCGCCAGCAGCTCAGGGGGCGCGGAGACCCAGTACTTC
12,.,TRBJ2-1,TRBV5-6,.,CASSLSVNEQFF,TGTGCCAGCAGCTTGTCGGTCAATGAGCAGTTCTTC
15,TRBD1,TRBJ1-2,TRBV7-9,few,CASSQRDRTNYGYTF,TGTGCCAGCAGCCAACGGGACAGGACTAACTATGGCTACACCTTC
18,TRBD2,TRBJ2-4,TRBV19,.,CASSIDPLGRVGSNIQYF,TGTGCCAGTAGTATAGATCCCCTGGGGAGGGTCGGGTCCAACATTCAGTACTTC
16,TRBD2,TRBJ2-3,TRBV28,.,CASSLTSGDNTDTQYF,TGTGCCAGCAGCCTGACTAGCGGGGATAACACAGATACGCAGTATTTT
15,.,TRBJ2-7,TRBV12-2,.,CASRFTHRDSYEQYF,TGTGCAAGTCGCTTCACTCACCGGGACTCCTACGAGCAGTACTTC
15,.,TRBJ2-3,TRBV11-2,.,CASSLVGQWTDTQYF,TGTGCCAGCAGCTTAGTCGGGCAGTGGACAGATACGCAGTATTTT
15,TRBD2,TRBJ2-2,TRBV7-9,.,CASSSGLVNTGELFF,TGTGCCAGCAGCTCAGGACTAGTCAACACCGGGGAGCTGTTTTTT
14,TRBD2,TRBJ2-1,TRBV4-3,once,CASSQVAGVNEQFF,TGCGCCAGCAGCCAAGTCGCGGGGGTCAATGAGCAGTTCTTC
14,.,TRBJ2-3,TRBV28,.,CASSLSSATDTQYF,TGTGCCAGCAGTTTATCTAGCGCAACAGATACGCAGTATTTT
17,TRBD1,TRBJ2-2,TRBV29-1,.,CSVAGTGEITDTGELFF,TGCAGCGTGGCCGGGACAGGGGAAATTACGGACACCGGGGAGCTGTTTTTT
14,TRBD1,TRBJ1-6,TRBV6-1,.,CAIWTGVYNSPLHF,TGTGCCATCTGGACAGGGGTTTATAATTCACCCCTCCACTTT
15,.,TRBJ2-1,TRBV19,.,CASSMVRSKYNEQFF,TGTGCCAGTAGTATGGTTAGGAGCAAGTACAATGAGCAGTTCTTC
16,TRBD2,TRBJ2-1,TRBV7-9,once,CASSLAGGPGHNEQFF,TGTGCCAGCAGCTTAGCGGGAGGGCCGGGCCACAATGAGCAGTTCTTC
16,.,TRBJ2-3,TRBV5-4,.,CASSLKTETRTDTQYF,TGTGCCAGCAGCCTTAAGACAGAAACGAGGACAGATACGCAGTATTTT
13,.,TRBJ2-2,TRBV27,.,CASSWGGTGELFF,TGTGCCAGCAGTTGGGGTGGTACCGGGGAGCTGTTTTTT